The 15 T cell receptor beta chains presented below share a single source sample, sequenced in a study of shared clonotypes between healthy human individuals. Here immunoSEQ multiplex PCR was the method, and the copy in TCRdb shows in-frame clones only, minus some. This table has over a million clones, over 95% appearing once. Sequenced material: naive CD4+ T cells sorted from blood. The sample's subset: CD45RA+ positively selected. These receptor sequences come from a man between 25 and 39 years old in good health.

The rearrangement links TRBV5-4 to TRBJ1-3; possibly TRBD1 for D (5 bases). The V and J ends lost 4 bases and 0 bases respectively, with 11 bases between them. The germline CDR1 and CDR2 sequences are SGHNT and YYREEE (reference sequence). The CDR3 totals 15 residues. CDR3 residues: CASSPDRYSGNTIYF. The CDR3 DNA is TGTGCCAGCAGCCCAGACAGATACTCTGGAAACACCATATATTTT.

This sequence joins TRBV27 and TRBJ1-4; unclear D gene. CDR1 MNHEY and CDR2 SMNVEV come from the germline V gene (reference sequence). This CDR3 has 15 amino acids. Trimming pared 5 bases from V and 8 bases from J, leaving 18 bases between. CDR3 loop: CASSGVAAAEEKLFF. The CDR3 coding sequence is TGTGCCAGCAGTGGGGTCGCGGCGGCTGAGGAAAAACTGTTTTTT.

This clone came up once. This chain's CDR3 is CASGGLSGANVLTF. The CDR3 nucleotides read TGTGCCAGCGGGGGGTTGTCTGGGGCCAACGTCCTGACTTTC. The chain employs TRBV6-6 and TRBJ2-6; weak D call: TRBD2 (6 bases). The CDR3 covers 14 residues. V lost 8 bases, J lost 1 base, and 9 bases lay in between. Per the germline V gene, CDR1 is MNHNY and CDR2 is SVGAGI (reference sequence).

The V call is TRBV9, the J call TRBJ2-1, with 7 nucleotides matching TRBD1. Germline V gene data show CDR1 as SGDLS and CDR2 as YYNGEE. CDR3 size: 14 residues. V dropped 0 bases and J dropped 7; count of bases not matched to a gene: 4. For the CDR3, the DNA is TGTGCCAGCAGCGTAGGGGCAGGGGGAAATGAGCAGTTCTTC. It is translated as CASSVGAGGNEQFF.

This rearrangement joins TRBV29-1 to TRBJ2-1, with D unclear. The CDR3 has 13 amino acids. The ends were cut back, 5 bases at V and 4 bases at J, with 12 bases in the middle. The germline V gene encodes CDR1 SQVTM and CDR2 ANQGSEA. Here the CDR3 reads CSVPGLPYNEQFF. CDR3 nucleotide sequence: TGCAGCGTTCCAGGCCTCCCTTACAATGAGCAGTTCTTC.

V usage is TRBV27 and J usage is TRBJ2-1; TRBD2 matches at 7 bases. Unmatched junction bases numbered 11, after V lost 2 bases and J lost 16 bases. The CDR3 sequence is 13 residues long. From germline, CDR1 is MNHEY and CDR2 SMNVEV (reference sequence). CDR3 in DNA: TGTGCCAGCAGTTTACGGCGGGAGCTTTCTCATTTCTTC. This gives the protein CASSLRRELSHFF.

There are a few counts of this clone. DNA of the CDR3: TGTGCCAGCAGCCAAGATGAGAAAGAAGAAGCTTTCTTT. Translating gives CASSQDEKEEAFF. The V and J genes are TRBV4-2 and TRBJ1-1; D uncertain. Trimming took off 0 bases at V and 8 bases at J, with 10 bases between the two ends. Per germline, CDR1 LGHNA and CDR2 YNFKEQ. This CDR3 is 13 amino acids long.

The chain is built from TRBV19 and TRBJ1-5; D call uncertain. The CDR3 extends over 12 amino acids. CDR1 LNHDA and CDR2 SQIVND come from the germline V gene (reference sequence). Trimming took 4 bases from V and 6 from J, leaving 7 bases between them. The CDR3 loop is CASSRGLQPQHF. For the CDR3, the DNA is TGTGCCAGTAGTAGGGGTCTTCAGCCCCAGCATTTT. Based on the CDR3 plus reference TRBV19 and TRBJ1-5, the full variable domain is DGGITQSPKYLFRKEGQNVTLSCEQNLNHDAMYWYRQDPGQGLRLIYYSQIVNDFQKGDIAEGYSVSREKKESFPLTVTSAQKNPTAFYLCASSRGLQPQHFGDGTRLSIL.

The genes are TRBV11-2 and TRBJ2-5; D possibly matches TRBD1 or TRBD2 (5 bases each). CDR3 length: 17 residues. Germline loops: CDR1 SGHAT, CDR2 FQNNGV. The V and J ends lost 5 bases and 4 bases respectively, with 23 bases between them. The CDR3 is CASSRLKGDPRGETQYF. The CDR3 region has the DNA TGTGCCAGCAGCCGTCTGAAAGGGGACCCCCGGGGAGAGACCCAGTACTTC.

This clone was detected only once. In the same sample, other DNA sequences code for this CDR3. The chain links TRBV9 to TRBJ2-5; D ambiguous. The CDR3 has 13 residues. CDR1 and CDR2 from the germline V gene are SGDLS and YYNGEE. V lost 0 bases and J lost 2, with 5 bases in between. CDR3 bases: TGTGCCAGCAGCGTAGGCTTACAAGAGACCCAGTACTTC. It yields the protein CASSVGLQETQYF. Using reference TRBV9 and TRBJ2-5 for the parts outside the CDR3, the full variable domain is DSGVTQTPKHLITATGQRVTLRCSPRSGDLSVYWYQQSLDQGLQFLIQYYNGEERAKGNILERFSAQQFPDLHSELNLSSLELGDSALYFCASSVGLQETQYFGPGTRLLVL.

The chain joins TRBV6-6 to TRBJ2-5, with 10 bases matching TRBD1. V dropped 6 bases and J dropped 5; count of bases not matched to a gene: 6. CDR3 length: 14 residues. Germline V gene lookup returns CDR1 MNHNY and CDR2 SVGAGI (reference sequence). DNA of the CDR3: TGTGCCAGCAGACGGACAGGGGGAGGGGAGACCCAGTACTTC. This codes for CASRRTGGGETQYF.

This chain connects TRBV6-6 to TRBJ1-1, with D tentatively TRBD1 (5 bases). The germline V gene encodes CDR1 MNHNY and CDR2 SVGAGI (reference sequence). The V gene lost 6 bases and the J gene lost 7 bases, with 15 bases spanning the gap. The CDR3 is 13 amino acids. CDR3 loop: CASRSGRKGEAFF. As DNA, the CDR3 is TGTGCCAGCAGATCAGGGAGGAAGGGTGAAGCTTTCTTT.

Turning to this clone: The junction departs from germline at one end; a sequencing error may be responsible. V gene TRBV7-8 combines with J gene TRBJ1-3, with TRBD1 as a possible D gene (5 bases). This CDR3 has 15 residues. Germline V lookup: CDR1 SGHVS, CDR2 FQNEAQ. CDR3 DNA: TGTGCCAGCAGCTTAGGTCACGGGGGGGGAATCACCATATATTTT. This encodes CASSLGHGGGITIYF.

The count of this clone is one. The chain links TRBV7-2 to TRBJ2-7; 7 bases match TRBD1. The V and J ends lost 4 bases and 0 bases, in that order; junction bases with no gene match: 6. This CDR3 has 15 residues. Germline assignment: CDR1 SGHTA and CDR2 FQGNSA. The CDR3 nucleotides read TGTGCCAGCAGCTCCGACAGGGTCAGCTCCTACGAGCAGTACTTC. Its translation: CASSSDRVSSYEQYF.

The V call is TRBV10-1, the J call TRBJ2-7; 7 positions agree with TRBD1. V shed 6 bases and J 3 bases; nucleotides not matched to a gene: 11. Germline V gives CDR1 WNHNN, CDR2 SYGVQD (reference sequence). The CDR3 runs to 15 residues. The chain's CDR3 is CASRGPRQGFYEQYF. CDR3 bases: TGCGCCAGCAGGGGTCCCAGACAGGGTTTCTACGAGCAGTACTTC.